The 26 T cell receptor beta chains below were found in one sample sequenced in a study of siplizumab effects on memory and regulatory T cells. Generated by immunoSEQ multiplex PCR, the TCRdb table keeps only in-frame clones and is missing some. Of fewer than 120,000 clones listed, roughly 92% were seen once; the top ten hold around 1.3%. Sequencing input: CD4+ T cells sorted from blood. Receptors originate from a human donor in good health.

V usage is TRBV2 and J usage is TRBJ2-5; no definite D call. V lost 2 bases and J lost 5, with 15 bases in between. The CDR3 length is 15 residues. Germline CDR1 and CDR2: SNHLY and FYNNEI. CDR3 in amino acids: CASSELTSPRETQYF. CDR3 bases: TGTGCCAGCAGTGAATTGACGTCCCCTCGGGAGACCCAGTACTTC.

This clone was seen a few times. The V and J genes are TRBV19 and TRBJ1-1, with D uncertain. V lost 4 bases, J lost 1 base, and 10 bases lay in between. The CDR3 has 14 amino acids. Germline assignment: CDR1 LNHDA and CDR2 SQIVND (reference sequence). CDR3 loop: CASSKQSTNTEAFF. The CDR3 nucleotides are TGTGCCAGTAGTAAACAGAGTACGAACACTGAAGCTTTCTTT.

The CDR3 DNA is TGTGCCATCAGTGAATCCAAAGACCTCGGGGGTGGGTATGGCTACACCTTC. Translating it yields CAISESKDLGGGYGYTF. This chain uses TRBV10-3 with TRBJ1-2, with D perhaps TRBD1 (5 bases). Trimming removed 3 bases at V and 5 bases at J, with 22 bases between. The CDR3 covers 17 residues. Germline V gene lookup returns CDR1 ENHRY and CDR2 SYGVKD.

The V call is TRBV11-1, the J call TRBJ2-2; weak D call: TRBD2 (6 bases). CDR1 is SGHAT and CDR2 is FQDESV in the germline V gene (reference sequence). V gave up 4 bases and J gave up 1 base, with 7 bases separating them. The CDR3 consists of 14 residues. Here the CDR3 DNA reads TGTGCCAGCAGCTACGGGGGGAACACCGGGGAGCTGTTTTTT. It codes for CASSYGGNTGELFF.

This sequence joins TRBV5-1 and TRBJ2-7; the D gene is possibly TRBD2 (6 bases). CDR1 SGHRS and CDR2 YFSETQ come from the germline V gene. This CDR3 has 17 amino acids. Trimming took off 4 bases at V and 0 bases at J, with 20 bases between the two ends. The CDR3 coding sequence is TGCGCCAGCAGCGGAGGGACGGAACCCAAGAGCTCCTACGAGCAGTACTTC. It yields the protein CASSGGTEPKSSYEQYF.

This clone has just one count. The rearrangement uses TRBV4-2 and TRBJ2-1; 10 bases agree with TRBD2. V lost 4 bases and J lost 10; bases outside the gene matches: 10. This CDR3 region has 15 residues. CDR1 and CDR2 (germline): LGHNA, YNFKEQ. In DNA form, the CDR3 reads TGTGCCAGCAGCCCCGGGACTAGCGCCGGGGCGGAGCAGTTCTTC. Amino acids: CASSPGTSAGAEQFF.

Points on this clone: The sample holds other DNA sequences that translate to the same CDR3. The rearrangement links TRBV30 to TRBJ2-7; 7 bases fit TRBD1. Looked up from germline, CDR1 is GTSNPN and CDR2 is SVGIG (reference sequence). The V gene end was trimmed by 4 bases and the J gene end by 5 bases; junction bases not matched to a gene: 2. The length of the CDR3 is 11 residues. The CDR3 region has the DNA TGTGCCTGGACCGGACAGGACGAGCAGTACTTC. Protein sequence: CAWTGQDEQYF.

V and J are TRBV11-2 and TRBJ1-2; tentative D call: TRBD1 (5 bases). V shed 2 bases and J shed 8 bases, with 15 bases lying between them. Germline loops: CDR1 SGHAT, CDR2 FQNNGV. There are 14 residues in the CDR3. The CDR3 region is CASSLQLGVEGYTF. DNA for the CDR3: TGTGCCAGCAGCTTACAATTGGGGGTTGAGGGCTACACCTTC.

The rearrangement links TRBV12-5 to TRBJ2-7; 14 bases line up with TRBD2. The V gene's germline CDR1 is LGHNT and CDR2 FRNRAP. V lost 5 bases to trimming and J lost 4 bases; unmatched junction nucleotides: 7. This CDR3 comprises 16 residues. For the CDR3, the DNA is TGTGCTAGTGGTCCCAGACTAGCGGGGGGGCCTTACGAGCAGTACTTC. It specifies CASGPRLAGGPYEQYF.

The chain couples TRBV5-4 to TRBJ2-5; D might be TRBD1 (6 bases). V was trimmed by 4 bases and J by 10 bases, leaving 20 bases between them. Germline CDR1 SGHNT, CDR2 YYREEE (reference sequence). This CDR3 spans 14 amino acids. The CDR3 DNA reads TGTGCCAGCAGCCGGGACATATCATCCCCTAGCCAGTACTTC. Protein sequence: CASSRDISSPSQYF. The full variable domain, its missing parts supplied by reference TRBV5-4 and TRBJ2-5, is ETGVTQSPTHLIKTRGQQVTLRCSSQSGHNTVSWYQQALGQGPQFIFQYYREEENGRGNFPPRFSGLQFPNYSSELNVNALELDDSALYLCASSRDISSPSQYFGPGTRLLVL.

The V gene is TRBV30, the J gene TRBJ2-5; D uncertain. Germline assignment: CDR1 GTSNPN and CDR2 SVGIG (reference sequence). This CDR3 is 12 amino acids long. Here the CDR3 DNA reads TGTGCTTTTGGACGGTTCCAAGAGACCCAGTACTTC. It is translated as CAFGRFQETQYF.

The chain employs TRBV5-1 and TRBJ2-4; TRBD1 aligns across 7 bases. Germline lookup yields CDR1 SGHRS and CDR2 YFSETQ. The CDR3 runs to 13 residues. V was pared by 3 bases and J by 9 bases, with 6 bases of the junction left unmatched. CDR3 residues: CASSYRDSGIQYF. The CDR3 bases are TGCGCCAGCAGCTACCGGGACAGCGGCATTCAGTACTTC.

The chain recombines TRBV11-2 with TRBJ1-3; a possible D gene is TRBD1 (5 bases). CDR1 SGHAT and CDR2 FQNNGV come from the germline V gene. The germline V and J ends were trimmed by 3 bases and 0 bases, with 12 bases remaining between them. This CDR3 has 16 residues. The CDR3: CASSFTGSRSGNTIYF. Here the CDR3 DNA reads TGTGCCAGCAGCTTCACAGGCAGCCGCTCTGGAAACACCATATATTTT.

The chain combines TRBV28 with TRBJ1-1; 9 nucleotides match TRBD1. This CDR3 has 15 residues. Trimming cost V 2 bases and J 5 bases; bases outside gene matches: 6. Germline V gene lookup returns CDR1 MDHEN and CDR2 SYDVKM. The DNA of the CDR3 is TGTGCCAGCAGTTTACACCGACAGGGGGGGACTGAAGCTTTCTTT. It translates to CASSLHRQGGTEAFF.

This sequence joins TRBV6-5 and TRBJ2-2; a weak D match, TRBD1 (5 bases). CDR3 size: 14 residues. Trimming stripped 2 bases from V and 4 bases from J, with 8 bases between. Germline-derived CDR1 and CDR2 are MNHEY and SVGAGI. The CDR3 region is CASSYIGATGELFF. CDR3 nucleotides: TGTGCCAGCAGTTACATAGGGGCCACCGGGGAGCTGTTTTTT.

CDR3 residues: CASRPGGTDTQYF. The DNA of the CDR3 is TGTGCCAGCAGACCCGGGGGCACAGATACGCAGTATTTT. V and J are TRBV7-9 and TRBJ2-3; D possibly corresponds to TRBD2 (5 bases). Germline V gene sequence: CDR1 SEHNR, CDR2 FQNEAQ (reference sequence). This CDR3 contains 13 residues. The V end was cut by 6 bases, the J end by 1 base, with 8 bases between. The full variable domain, with the rest looked up from reference TRBV7-9 and TRBJ2-3, is DTGVSQNPRHKITKRGQNVTFRCDPISEHNRLYWYRQTLGQGPEFLTYFQNEAQLEKSRLLSDRFSAERPKGSFSTLEIQRTEQGDSAMYLCASRPGGTDTQYFGPGTRLTVL.

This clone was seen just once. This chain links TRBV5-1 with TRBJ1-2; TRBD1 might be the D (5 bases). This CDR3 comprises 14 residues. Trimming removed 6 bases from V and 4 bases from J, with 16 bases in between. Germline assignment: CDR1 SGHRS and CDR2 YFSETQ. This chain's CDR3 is CASTLSGGGYGYTF. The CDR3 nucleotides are TGCGCCAGCACCCTTAGTGGGGGTGGCTATGGCTACACCTTC. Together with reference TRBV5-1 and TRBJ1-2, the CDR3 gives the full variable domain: KAGVTQTPRYLIKTRGQQVTLSCSPISGHRSVSWYQQTPGQGLQFLFEYFSETQRNKGNFPGRFSGRQFSNSRSEMNVSTLELGDSALYLCASTLSGGGYGYTFGSGTRLTVV.

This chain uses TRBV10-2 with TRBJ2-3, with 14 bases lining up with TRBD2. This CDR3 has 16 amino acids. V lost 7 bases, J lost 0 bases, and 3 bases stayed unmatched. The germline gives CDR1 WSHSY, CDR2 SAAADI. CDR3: CASTRLAGGSTDTQYF. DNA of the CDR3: TGCGCCAGCACCCGACTAGCGGGAGGGAGCACAGATACGCAGTATTTT.

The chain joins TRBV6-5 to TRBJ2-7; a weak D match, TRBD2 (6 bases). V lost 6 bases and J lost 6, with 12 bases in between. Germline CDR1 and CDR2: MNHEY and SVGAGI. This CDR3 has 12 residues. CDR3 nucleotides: TGTGCCAGCAGGCGGGACTCGCGCGAGCAGTACTTC. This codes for CASRRDSREQYF.

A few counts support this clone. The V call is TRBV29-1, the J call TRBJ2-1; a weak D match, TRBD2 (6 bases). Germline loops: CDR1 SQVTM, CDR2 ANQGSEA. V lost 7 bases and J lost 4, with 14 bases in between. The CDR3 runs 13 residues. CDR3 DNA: TGCAGCGGCGCGGGGACCGGGTACAATGAGCAGTTCTTC. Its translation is CSGAGTGYNEQFF.

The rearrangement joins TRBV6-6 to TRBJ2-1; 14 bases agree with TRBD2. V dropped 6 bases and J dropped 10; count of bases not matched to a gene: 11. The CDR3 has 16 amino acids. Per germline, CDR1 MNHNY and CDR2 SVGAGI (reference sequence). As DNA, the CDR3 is TGTGCCAGCAGAGCCTCCGGGACTAGCGGGAGTGGGGAGCAGTTCTTC. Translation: CASRASGTSGSGEQFF.

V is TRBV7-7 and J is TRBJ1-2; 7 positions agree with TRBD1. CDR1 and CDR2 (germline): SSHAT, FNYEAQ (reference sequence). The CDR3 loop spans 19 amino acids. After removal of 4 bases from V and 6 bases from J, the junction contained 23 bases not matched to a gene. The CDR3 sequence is CASSSRGGEQGQIVHGYTF. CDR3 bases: TGTGCCAGCAGCTCTAGGGGCGGCGAGCAGGGACAGATAGTCCATGGCTACACCTTC.

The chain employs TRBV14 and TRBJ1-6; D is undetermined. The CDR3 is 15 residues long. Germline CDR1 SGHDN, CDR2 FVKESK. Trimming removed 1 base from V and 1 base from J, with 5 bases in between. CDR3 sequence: CASSQGVSYNSPLHF. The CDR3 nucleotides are TGTGCCAGCAGCCAAGGGGTGTCCTATAATTCACCCCTCCACTTT.

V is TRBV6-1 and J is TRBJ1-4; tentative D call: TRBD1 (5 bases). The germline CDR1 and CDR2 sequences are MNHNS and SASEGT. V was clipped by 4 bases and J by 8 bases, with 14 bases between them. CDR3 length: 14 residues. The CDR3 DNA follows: TGTGCCAGCAGTGTGTCAGGGATGAAAGAAAAACTGTTTTTT. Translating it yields CASSVSGMKEKLFF.

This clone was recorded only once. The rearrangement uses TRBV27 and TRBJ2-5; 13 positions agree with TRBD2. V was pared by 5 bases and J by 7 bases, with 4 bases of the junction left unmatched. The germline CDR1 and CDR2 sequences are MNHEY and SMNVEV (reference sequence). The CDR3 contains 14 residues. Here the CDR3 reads CASSPWTSGGTQYF. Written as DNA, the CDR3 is TGTGCCAGCAGTCCCTGGACTAGCGGGGGGACCCAGTACTTC.

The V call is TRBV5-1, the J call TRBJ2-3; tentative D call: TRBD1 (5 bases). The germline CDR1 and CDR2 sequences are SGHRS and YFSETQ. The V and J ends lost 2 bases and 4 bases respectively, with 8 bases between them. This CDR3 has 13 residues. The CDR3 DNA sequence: TGCGCCAGCAGCTTAGGCAGGGCAGATACGCAGTATTTT. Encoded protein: CASSLGRADTQYF. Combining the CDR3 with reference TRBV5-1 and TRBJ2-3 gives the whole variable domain KAGVTQTPRYLIKTRGQQVTLSCSPISGHRSVSWYQQTPGQGLQFLFEYFSETQRNKGNFPGRFSGRQFSNSRSEMNVSTLELGDSALYLCASSLGRADTQYFGPGTRLTVL.